The 13 T cell receptor beta chains presented below share a single source sample, sequenced in a study of cytomegalovirus exposure and HLA in healthy donors. The PCR contained 60 Vbeta and 13 Jbeta primers. Assay used: immunoSEQ multiplex PCR; TCRdb lists only in-frame clones, some missing. The sample lists about 230,000 clones; just under 85% were seen once. What was sequenced was PBMCs. These receptors all come from a middle-aged woman in good health and CMV-seronegative.

In its sample, this clone was seen a few times. The V gene is TRBV10-3, the J gene TRBJ2-1, with 7 bases that match TRBD2. CDR1 is ENHRY and CDR2 is SYGVKD in the germline V gene. V was clipped by 6 bases and J by 5 bases; unmatched bases: 13. CDR3 length: 16 residues. The CDR3 loop is CAISNIGGTANNEQFF. The CDR3 DNA follows: TGTGCCATCAGCAACATCGGGGGGACGGCCAACAATGAGCAGTTCTTC.

The chain uses TRBV6-1 and TRBJ1-4; D remains ambiguous. The CDR3 runs to 13 residues. Trimming cost V 0 bases and J 8 bases, with 7 bases left between them. Germline values: CDR1 MNHNS, CDR2 SASEGT. CDR3 in amino acids: CASSEAPEEKLFF. As DNA, the CDR3 is TGTGCCAGCAGTGAAGCGCCGGAGGAAAAACTGTTTTTT.

This chain uses TRBV7-8 with TRBJ1-1; D is ambiguous. The CDR3 covers 14 residues. CDR1 and CDR2 from the germline V gene are SGHVS and FQNEAQ. V lost 1 base, J lost 3 bases, and 9 bases lay in between. CDR3 nucleotide sequence: TGTGCCAGCAGCTTAGGACGGCGGGACACTGAAGCTTTCTTT. Residues: CASSLGRRDTEAFF.

The chain has TRBV2 and TRBJ2-1, with 9 bases matching TRBD1. Germline CDR1 reads SNHLY; CDR2 reads FYNNEI. The CDR3 is 14 amino acids. V shed 4 bases, J shed 5 bases, and the junction held 3 bases outside the gene matches. In DNA form, the CDR3 reads TGTGCCAGCAGTGGGACAGGGGCTAACAATGAGCAGTTCTTC. Protein product: CASSGTGANNEQFF. The variable domain in full, completed from reference TRBV2 and TRBJ2-1, reads EPEVTQTPSHQVTQMGQEVILRCVPISNHLYFYWYRQILGQKVEFLVSFYNNEISEKSEIFDDQFSVERPDGSNFTLKIRSTKLEDSAMYFCASSGTGANNEQFFGPGTRLTVL.

CDR3: CASSLQTSGGYNEQFF. For the CDR3, the DNA is TGTGCCAGCAGTTTACAGACTAGCGGGGGGTACAATGAGCAGTTCTTC. The chain links TRBV27 to TRBJ2-1; 13 nucleotides line up with TRBD2. V lost 2 bases to trimming and J lost 4 bases; unmatched junction nucleotides: 2. The CDR3 has 16 amino acids. Germline CDR1 reads MNHEY; CDR2 reads SMNVEV (reference sequence).

Notes on this clone: Other DNA variants within this sample encode the same CDR3. This chain links TRBV6-5 with TRBJ2-2; TRBD1 matches 8 bases. This CDR3 contains 15 residues. V trimming: 6 bases; J trimming: 5 bases; junction bases outside the gene matches: 8. The V gene's germline CDR1 is MNHEY and CDR2 SVGAGI. CDR3 bases: TGTGCCAGCAGACGACAGGGGAGCGAAACCGGGGAGCTGTTTTTT. The encoded protein is CASRRQGSETGELFF.

The rearrangement joins TRBV10-2 to TRBJ1-6; 7 bases fit TRBD1. CDR3 length equals 15 residues. Germline V gene sequence: CDR1 WSHSY, CDR2 SAAADI. V shed 6 bases, J shed 9 bases, and the junction held 11 bases outside the gene matches. Written as DNA, the CDR3 is TGCGCCAGCAGCGATACAGGGGACGAATTTTCACCCCTCCACTTT. It encodes CASSDTGDEFSPLHF.

With regard to this clone: Within the sample, other DNA sequences also encode this same CDR3. The chain employs TRBV6-1 and TRBJ1-3; tentative D call: TRBD1 (6 bases). Germline V gene sequence: CDR1 MNHNS, CDR2 SASEGT. Trimming stripped 3 bases from V and 4 bases from J, with 16 bases between. CDR3 length: 16 amino acids. CDR3 bases: TGTGCCAGCAGTGATCGGAGACAGGCTGACGGAAACACCATATATTTT. It codes for CASSDRRQADGNTIYF.

This clone was picked up one time. The gene calls are TRBV19 and TRBJ2-7, with D possibly TRBD2 on 6 matching bases. This CDR3 region has 13 residues. Germline V gene lookup returns CDR1 LNHDA and CDR2 SQIVND (reference sequence). Trimming cost V 6 bases and J 3 bases, with 12 bases left between them. In DNA, the CDR3 is TGTGCCAGTAGCCCCGGGACTCTCTACGAGCAGTACTTC. It specifies CASSPGTLYEQYF.

This clone was observed a single time. The J gene is TRBJ1-1, the V gene TRBV2, with D unresolved. This CDR3 comprises 15 residues. V shed 2 bases and J shed 0 bases, with 10 bases lying between them. Germline assignment: CDR1 SNHLY and CDR2 FYNNEI. The CDR3 DNA is TGTGCCAGCAGTGAATACGCTGAGATGAACACTGAAGCTTTCTTT. Translating it yields CASSEYAEMNTEAFF.

The rearrangement uses TRBV5-1 and TRBJ2-4; 11 bases map to TRBD2. This CDR3 spans 18 amino acids. Germline V gene data show CDR1 as SGHRS and CDR2 as YFSETQ. The trim removed 4 bases at V and 0 bases at J, leaving 9 bases unmatched. CDR3 bases: TGCGCCAGCAGCGTGACTAGCGGGGTCCGGCTAGCCAAAAACATTCAGTACTTC. This codes for CASSVTSGVRLAKNIQYF.

V gene TRBV4-2 combines with J gene TRBJ2-7; TRBD2 might be the D (7 bases). Germline assignment: CDR1 LGHNA and CDR2 YNFKEQ. V gave up 3 bases and J gave up 4 bases, with 19 bases separating them. This CDR3 has 16 amino acids. The CDR3 DNA follows: TGTGCCAGCAGCCACGATGAGGGGGGGTCAATTTACGAGCAGTACTTC. Translation: CASSHDEGGSIYEQYF.

The chain combines TRBV7-9 with TRBJ1-6; D gene uncertain. The CDR3 is 17 amino acids. Germline-derived CDR1 and CDR2 are SEHNR and FQNEAQ (reference sequence). Trimming cost V 1 base and J 8 bases, with 18 bases left between them. As DNA, the CDR3 is TGTGCCAGCAGCTTAGGTGGAGGGCTTAGGGCGGATTCACCCCTCCACTTT. Translation: CASSLGGGLRADSPLHF.